This TCR beta chain came from a study of OX40 agonist ivuxolimab in advanced cancers. In the study overall: Three dose-escalation patients had partial responses: one with hepatocellular carcinoma and two with cutaneous melanoma.

Notes on the study in general: Average numbers of expanded clones were greater in CD8+ T cells than in CD4+.

The CDR3 covers 14 residues. Germline assignment: CDR1 SGHDT and CDR2 YYEEEE. Trimming removed 4 bases at V and 4 bases at J, with 14 bases between. Using immunoSEQ multiplex PCR, the repertoire was profiled, and TCRdb retains in-frame clones only, with some absent. The sample shows approximately 45,000 clones, 80% of them seen only once. Patients were excluded for autoimmune disease history or systemic immunosuppression. Blood was sampled at baseline, cycle 4 day 1, and cycle 7 day 1. This clone showed up just a few times. Its antigen remains unidentified. This chain uses TRBV5-6 with TRBJ1-1; perhaps TRBD1 as D (6 bases). The specimen was CD4+ or CD8+ T cells sorted from blood, collected in a trial of the OX40 agonist ivuxolimab. The sequence was collected from an adult with an advanced solid tumor such as melanoma, head and neck, liver or kidney cancer. In nucleotides, the CDR3 is TGTGCCAGCAGCCTCTTCTACAGGGCCACTGAAGCTTTCTTT. It specifies CASSLFYRATEAFF. Using reference TRBV5-6 and TRBJ1-1 for the parts outside the CDR3, the full variable domain is DAGVTQSPTHLIKTRGQQVTLRCSPKSGHDTVSWYQQALGQGPQFIFQYYEEEERQRGNFPDRFSGHQFPNYSSELNVNALLLGDSALYLCASSLFYRATEAFFGQGTRLTVV.